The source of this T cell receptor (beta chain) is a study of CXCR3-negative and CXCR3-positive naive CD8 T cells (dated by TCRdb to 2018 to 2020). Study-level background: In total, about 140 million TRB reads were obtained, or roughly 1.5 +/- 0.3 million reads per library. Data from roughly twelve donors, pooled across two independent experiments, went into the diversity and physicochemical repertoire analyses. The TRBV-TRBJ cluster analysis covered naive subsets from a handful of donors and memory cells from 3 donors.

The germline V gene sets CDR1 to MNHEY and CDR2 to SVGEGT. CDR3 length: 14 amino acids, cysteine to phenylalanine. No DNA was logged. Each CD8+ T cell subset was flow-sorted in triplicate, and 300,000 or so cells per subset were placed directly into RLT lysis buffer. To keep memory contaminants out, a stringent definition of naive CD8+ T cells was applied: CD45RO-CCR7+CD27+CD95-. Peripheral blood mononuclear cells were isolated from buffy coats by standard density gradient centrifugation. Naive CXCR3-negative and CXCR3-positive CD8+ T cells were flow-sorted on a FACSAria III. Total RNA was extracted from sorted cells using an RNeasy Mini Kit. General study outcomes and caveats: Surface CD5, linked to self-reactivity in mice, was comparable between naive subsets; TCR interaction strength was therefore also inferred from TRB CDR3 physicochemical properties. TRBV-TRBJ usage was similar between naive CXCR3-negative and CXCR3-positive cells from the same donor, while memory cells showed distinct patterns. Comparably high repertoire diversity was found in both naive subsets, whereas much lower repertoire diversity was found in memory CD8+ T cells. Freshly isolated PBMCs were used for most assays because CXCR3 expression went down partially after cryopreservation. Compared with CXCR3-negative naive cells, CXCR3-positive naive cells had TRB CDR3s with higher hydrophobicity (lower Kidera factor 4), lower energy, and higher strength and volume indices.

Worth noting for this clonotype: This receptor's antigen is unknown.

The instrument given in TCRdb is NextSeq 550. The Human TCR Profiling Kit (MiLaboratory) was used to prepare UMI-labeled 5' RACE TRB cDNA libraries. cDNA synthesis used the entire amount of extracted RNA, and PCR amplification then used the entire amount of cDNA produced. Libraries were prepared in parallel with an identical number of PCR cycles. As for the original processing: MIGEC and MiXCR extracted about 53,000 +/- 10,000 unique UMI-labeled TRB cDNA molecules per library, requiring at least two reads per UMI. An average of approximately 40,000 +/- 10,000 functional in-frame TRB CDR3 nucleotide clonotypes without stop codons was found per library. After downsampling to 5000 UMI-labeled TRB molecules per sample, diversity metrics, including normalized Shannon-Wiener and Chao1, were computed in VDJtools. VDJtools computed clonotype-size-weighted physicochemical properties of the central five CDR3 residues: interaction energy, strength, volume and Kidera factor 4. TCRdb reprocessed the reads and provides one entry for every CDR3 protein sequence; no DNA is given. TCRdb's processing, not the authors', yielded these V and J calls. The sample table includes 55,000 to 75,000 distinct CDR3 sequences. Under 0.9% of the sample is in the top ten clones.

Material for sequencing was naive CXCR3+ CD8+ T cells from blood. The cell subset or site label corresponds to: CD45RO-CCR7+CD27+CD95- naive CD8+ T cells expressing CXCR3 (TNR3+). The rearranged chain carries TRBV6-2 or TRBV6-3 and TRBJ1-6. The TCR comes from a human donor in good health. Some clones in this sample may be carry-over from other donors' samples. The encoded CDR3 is CASSYQRYNSPLHF.